This T cell receptor (beta chain) comes out of a study of cytomegalovirus exposure and HLA in healthy donors. Using immunoSEQ multiplex PCR, the repertoire was profiled, and TCRdb retains in-frame clones only, with some absent. The repertoire consists of nearly 200,000 clones, with approximately 82% occurring once and the leading ten covering under 15%. The CDR3 has 14 amino acids. Trimming cost V 3 bases and J 5 bases; bases outside gene matches: 5. CDR1 is SGHVS, CDR2 FNYEAQ, per germline. This chain joins TRBV7-6 and TRBJ2-7, with TRBD1 matching 9 bases. The sample consisted of PBMCs. The sequence was collected from a woman in her twenties or thirties in good health and CMV-seropositive. The CDR3 bases are TGTGCCAGCAGCTTGGGGACAGGGTTGGACGAGCAGTACTTC. Its translation: CASSLGTGLDEQYF.